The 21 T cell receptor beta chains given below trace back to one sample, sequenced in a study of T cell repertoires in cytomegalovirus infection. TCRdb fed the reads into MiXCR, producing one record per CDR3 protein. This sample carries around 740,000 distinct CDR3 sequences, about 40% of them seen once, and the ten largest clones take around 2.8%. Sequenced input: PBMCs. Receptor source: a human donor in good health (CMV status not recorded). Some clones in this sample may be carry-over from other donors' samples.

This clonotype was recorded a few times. In nucleotides, the CDR3 is TGTGCCAGCAGAGGAGGGGGACAGGGGGCGAGATACACTGAAGCTTTCTTT. It encodes CASRGGGQGARYTEAFF. V is TRBV6-5 and J is TRBJ1-1; 12 bases are a match to TRBD1. V shed 6 bases, J shed 3 bases, and the junction held 11 bases outside the gene matches. Germline CDR1 reads MNHEY; CDR2 reads SVGAGI. The CDR3 sequence is 17 residues long.

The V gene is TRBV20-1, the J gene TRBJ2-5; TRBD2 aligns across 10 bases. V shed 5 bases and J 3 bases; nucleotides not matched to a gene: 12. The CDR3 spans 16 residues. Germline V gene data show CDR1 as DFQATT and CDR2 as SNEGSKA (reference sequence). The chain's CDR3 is CSAASGRGVFEETQYF. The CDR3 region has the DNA TGCAGTGCTGCTAGCGGGAGAGGTGTATTTGAAGAGACCCAGTACTTC.

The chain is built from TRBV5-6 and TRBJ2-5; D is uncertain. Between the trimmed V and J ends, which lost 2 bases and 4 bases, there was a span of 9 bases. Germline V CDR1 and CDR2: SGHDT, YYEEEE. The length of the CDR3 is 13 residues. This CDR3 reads CASSFSHLETQYF. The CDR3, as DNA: TGTGCCAGCAGCTTTAGTCACCTAGAGACCCAGTACTTC.

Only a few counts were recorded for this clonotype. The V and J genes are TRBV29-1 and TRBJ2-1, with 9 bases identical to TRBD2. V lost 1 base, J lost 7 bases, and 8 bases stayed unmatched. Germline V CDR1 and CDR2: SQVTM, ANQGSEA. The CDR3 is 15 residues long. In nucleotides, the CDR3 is TGCAGCGTTGAAGGCGGCGGGAGGGCCGTTAATGAGCAGTTCTTC. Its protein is CSVEGGGRAVNEQFF.

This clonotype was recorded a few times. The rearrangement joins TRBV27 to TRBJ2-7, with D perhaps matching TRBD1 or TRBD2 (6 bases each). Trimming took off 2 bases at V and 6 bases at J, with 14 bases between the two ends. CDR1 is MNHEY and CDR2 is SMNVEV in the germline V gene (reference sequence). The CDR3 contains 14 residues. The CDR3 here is CASSLNSRGREQYF. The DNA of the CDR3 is TGTGCCAGCAGTTTAAATTCTCGGGGGCGCGAGCAGTACTTC.

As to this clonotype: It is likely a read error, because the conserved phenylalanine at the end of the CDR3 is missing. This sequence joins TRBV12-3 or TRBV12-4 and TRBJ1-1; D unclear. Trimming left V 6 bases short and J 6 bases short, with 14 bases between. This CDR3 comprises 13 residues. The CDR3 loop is CASSTCERAEAFV. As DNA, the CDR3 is TGTGCCAGCAGCACATGTGAGCGGGCTGAAGCTTTCGTT.

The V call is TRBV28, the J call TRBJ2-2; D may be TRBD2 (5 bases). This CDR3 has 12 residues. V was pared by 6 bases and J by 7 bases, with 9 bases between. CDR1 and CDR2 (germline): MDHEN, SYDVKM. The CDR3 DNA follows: TGTGCCAGCAGAACTAGGGACGGGGAGCTGTTTTTT. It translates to CASRTRDGELFF.

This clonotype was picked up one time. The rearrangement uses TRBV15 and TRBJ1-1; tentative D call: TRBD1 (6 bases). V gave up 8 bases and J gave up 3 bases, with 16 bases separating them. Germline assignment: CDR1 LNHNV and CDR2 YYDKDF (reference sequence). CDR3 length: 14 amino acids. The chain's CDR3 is CATSAGDLDTEAFF. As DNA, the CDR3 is TGTGCCACCTCTGCAGGGGATCTGGACACTGAAGCTTTCTTT.

The CDR3 sequence is CASSAASVPATQYF. The CDR3 DNA sequence: TGTGCCAGCAGCGCCGCGTCGGTCCCAGCGACCCAGTACTTC. This chain connects TRBV7-6 to TRBJ2-5; D remains ambiguous. Trimming took off 5 bases at V and 7 bases at J, with 17 bases between the two ends. The CDR3 totals 14 residues. Germline CDR1 SGHVS, CDR2 FNYEAQ. The full variable domain, rest sourced from reference TRBV7-6 and TRBJ2-5, is GAGVSQSPRYKVTKRGQDVALRCDPISGHVSLYWYRQALGQGPEFLTYFNYEAQQDKSGLPNDRFSAERPEGSISTLTIQRTEQRDSAMYRCASSAASVPATQYFGPGTRLLVL.

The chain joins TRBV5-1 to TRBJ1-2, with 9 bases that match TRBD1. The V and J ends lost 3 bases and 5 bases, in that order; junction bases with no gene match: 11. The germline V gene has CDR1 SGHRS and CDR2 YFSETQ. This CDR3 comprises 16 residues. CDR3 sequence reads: CASSWIQGASQYGYTF. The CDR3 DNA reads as TGCGCCAGCAGCTGGATACAGGGGGCTAGTCAATATGGCTACACCTTC.

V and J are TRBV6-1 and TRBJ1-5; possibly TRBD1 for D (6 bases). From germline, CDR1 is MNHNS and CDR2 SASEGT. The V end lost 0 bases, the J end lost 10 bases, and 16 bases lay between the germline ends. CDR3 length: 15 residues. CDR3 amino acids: CASSEAGGAGLPQHF. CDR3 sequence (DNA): TGTGCCAGCAGTGAAGCGGGGGGGGCAGGGCTACCCCAGCATTTT.

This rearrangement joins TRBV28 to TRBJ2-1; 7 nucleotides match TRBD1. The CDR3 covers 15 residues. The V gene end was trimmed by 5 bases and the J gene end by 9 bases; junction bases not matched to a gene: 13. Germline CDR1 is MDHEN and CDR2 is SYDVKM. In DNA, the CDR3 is TGTGCCAGCAGTCCTTTGTCCGAGGGGGCTGGTGAGCAGTTCTTC. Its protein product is CASSPLSEGAGEQFF.

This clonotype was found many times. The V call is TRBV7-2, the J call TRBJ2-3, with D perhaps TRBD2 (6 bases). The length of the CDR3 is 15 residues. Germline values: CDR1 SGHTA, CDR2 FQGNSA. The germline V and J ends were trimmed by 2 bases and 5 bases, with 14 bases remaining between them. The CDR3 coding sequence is TGTGCCAGCAGCTTAAGTAACGGGAGAAGAGATACGCAGTATTTT. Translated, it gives CASSLSNGRRDTQYF.

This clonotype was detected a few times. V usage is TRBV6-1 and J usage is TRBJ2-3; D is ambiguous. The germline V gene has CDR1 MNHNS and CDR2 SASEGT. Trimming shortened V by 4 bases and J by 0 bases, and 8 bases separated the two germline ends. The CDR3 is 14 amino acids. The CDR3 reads CASSATLSTDTQYF. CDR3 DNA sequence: TGTGCCAGCAGTGCGACTTTAAGCACAGATACGCAGTATTTT.

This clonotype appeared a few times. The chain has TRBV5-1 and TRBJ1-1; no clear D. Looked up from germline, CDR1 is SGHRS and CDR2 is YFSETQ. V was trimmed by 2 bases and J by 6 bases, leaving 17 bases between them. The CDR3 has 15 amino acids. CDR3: CASSFRAFGVPEAFF. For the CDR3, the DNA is TGCGCCAGCAGCTTTCGGGCCTTCGGGGTCCCTGAAGCTTTCTTT.

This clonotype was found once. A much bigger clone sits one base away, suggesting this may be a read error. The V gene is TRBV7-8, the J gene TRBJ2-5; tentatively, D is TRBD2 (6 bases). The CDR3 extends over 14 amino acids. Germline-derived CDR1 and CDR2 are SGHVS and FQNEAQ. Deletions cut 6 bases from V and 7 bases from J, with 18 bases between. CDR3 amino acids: CASRPGGGPSTQYF. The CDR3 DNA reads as TGTGCCAGCAGACCCGGCGGAGGGCCTTCGACCCAGTACTTC.

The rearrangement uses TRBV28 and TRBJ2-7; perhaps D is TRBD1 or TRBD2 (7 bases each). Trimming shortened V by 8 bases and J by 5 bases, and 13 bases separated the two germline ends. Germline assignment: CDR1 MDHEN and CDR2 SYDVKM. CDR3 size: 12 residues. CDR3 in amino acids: CASQGGTHEQYF. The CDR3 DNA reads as TGTGCCAGCCAGGGGGGGACCCACGAGCAGTACTTC.

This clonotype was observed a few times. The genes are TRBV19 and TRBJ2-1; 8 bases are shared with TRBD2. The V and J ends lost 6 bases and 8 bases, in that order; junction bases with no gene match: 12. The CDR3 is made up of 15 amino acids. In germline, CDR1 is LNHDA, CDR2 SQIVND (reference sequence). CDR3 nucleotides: TGTGCCAGTAGGCCGACGACGGGAGGGCGGTATGAGCAGTTCTTC. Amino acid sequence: CASRPTTGGRYEQFF.

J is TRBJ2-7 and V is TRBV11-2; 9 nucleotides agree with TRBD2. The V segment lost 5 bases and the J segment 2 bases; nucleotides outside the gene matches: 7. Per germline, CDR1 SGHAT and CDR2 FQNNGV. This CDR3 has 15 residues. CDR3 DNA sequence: TGTGCCAGCAGCCCAGAGGCTAGCGGGACCTACGAGCAGTACTTC. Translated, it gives CASSPEASGTYEQYF.

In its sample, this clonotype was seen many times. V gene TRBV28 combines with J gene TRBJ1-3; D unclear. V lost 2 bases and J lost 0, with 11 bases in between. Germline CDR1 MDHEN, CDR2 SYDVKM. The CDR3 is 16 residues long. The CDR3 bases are TGTGCCAGCAGTTTAGTCGGACCCAGCTCTGGAAACACCATATATTTT. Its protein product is CASSLVGPSSGNTIYF.

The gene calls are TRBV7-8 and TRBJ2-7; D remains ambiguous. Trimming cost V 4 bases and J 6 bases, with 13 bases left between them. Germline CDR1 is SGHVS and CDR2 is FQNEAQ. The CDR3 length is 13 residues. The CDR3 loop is CASSSSLRPEQYF. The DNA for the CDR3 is TGTGCCAGCAGCTCATCTCTCCGCCCCGAGCAGTACTTC. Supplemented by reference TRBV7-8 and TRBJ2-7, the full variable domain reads GAGVSQSPRYKVAKRGQDVALRCDPISGHVSLFWYQQALGQGPEFLTYFQNEAQLDKSGLPSDRFFAERPEGSVSTLKIQRTQQEDSAVYLCASSSSLRPEQYFGPGTRLTVT.